The following is a T cell receptor (beta chain) sequence with its context. Germline CDR1 reads SGHRS; CDR2 reads YFSETQ. This CDR3 spans 16 amino acids. V was trimmed by 0 bases and J by 5 bases, leaving 14 bases between them. This sample is part of a study of cytomegalovirus exposure and HLA in healthy donors. The PCR contained 60 Vbeta and 13 Jbeta primers. Measured with immunoSEQ multiplex PCR; TCRdb has only the in-frame clones, and not every one. The sample lists about 150,000 clones; roughly 80% were seen once. The TCR sequence derives from a woman younger than 45 in good health and CMV-seronegative. The gene calls are TRBV5-1 and TRBJ1-4; D may be TRBD1 (6 bases). Input material: PBMCs. CDR3 sequence: CASSLGPQGWNEKLFF. The CDR3, as DNA: TGCGCCAGCAGCTTGGGTCCGCAGGGGTGGAATGAAAAACTGTTTTTT. Complete variable domain (other parts from reference TRBV5-1 and TRBJ1-4): KAGVTQTPRYLIKTRGQQVTLSCSPISGHRSVSWYQQTPGQGLQFLFEYFSETQRNKGNFPGRFSGRQFSNSRSEMNVSTLELGDSALYLCASSLGPQGWNEKLFFGSGTQLSVL.